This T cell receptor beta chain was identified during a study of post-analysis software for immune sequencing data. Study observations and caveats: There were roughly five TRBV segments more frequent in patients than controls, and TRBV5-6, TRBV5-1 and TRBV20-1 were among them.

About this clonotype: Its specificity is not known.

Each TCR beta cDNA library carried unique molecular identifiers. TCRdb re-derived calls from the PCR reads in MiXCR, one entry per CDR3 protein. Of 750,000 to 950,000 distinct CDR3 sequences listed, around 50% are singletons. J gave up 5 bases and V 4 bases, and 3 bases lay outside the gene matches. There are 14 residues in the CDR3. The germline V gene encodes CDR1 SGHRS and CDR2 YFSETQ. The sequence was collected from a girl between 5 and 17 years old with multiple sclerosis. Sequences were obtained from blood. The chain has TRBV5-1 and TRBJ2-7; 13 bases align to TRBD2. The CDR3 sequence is CASSGLAGVDEQYF. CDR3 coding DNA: TGCGCCAGCAGCGGACTAGCGGGAGTCGACGAGCAGTACTTC.